The sequence of this T cell receptor (beta chain) was determined in a study of beta chain features in type 1 diabetes. For the study at large: All samples combined gave roughly 100 million sorted cells for examination.

Reverse transcription of all isolated RNA meant that expressed TCRB transcripts were sequenced. Assay: immunoSEQ multiplex PCR; the TCRdb copy retains only in-frame clones and omits some. Here the sample spans about 160,000 clones, about 10% being singletons. CD45RO/CCR7/CD25/CD127/CD95/CD27 sorting isolated CD4+ naive, central memory, regulatory and stem cell-like memory cells. The table lists this clone with a few counts. What it binds is not known. Per germline, CDR1 KGHSH and CDR2 LQKENI. The CDR3 runs 14 residues. Trimming removed 5 bases from V and 0 bases from J; junction bases left unmatched: 3. General observations from the study: Moderate but significant shortening of TCRB CDR3s was recorded in all four CD4+ subsets from Type 1 diabetes patients. Patients showed naive, central memory and Treg TCRB repertoires that appeared more similar than those of healthy donors.

The TCR originated in a woman aged 25-40 years with type 1 diabetes. Sequenced input: central memory CD4+ T cells from blood. The rearrangement joins TRBV18 to TRBJ2-7; 8 nucleotides match TRBD1. The CDR3 bases are TGTGCCAGCTCAGCCGGGACAGGCTCCTACGAGCAGTACTTC. It codes for CASSAGTGSYEQYF.